A selection of T cell receptor beta chains follows, all from one sample in a study of blood T cell repertoires in COVID-19. Profiling relied on immunoSEQ multiplex PCR, and the TCRdb table lists in-frame clones only, not all of them. The sample includes about 140,000 clones, around 78% seen only once; the top ten take 1.9%. The sequenced sample was peripheral blood. The receptors come from a woman in her sixties with acute or convalescent COVID-19. Both conserved end residues are part of each CDR3. D genes are given only for firm matches. The size entry is marked missing in some rows and otherwise reads once, few, many or a size class.

CDR3 DNA | CDR3 protein | D gene | J gene | clone size | CDR3 length | V gene
TGTGCCAGCAGCGACAGGTTGAACACTGAAGCTTTCTTT | CASSDRLNTEAFF | . | TRBJ1-1 | . | 13 | TRBV28
TGTGCCAGCAGTTTGGGGCCTTTCGGGGGGAACACTGAAGCTTTCTTT | CASSLGPFGGNTEAFF | . | TRBJ1-1 | . | 16 | TRBV28
TGCAGCGTGGACTGGACCGGGGAGCTGTTTTTT | CSVDWTGELFF | . | TRBJ2-2 | . | 11 | TRBV29-1
TGTGCCAGCAGCCAGGCCGGGACAGCCACTGAAGCTTTCTTT | CASSQAGTATEAFF | TRBD1 | TRBJ1-1 | . | 14 | TRBV3-1/TRBV3-2
TGCGCCAGCAGTGAGGGCCACCACACAGATACGCAGTATTTT | CASSEGHHTDTQYF | . | TRBJ2-3 | few | 14 | TRBV10-1
TGTGCCAGCAGGACGCAGGGGACAGATACGCAGTATTTT | CASRTQGTDTQYF | . | TRBJ2-3 | . | 13 | TRBV27
TGTGCCAGCTCACCAAACAGGGGCCCCTACGAGCAGTACTTC | CASSPNRGPYEQYF | TRBD1 | TRBJ2-7 | . | 14 | TRBV18
TGTGCCAGTACGGACAGGGGTTTCAGTTGGGGATTGGCAGATACGCAGTATTTT | CASTDRGFSWGLADTQYF | TRBD1 | TRBJ2-3 | . | 18 | TRBV19
TGTGCCAGCACCAATAGGGGCAAGTATCAGCCCCAGCATTTT | CASTNRGKYQPQHF | . | TRBJ1-5 | . | 14 | TRBV6-5
TGTGCCAGCAGTATGGTCAGGGGAGTCCTCACAGATACGCAGTATTTT | CASSMVRGVLTDTQYF | . | TRBJ2-3 | . | 16 | TRBV27
TGTGCCAGTAGTACCACAGGGAGGGATCAGCCCCAGCATTTT | CASSTTGRDQPQHF | . | TRBJ1-5 | few | 14 | TRBV19
TGTGCCAGCAGCTTAGACCTAGGGGGGGACAGGGATACAGATACGCAGTATTTT | CASSLDLGGDRDTDTQYF | TRBD1 | TRBJ2-3 | once | 18 | TRBV11-2
TGTGCCAGCAGCTCGAGACATCTCTCCTACGAGCAGTACTTC | CASSSRHLSYEQYF | . | TRBJ2-7 | . | 14 | TRBV5-8
TGTGCCAGCAGAGACCAGGGGGCCGCTGGAAACACCATATATTTT | CASRDQGAAGNTIYF | TRBD1 | TRBJ1-3 | . | 15 | TRBV2
TGTGCCAGCAGCCGTCGAGAGGGTAACACAGATACGCAGTATTTT | CASSRREGNTDTQYF | . | TRBJ2-3 | . | 15 | TRBV7-9
TGTGCCAGCAGCTTTCCCCGGGACACCCAAAGCACAGATACGCAGTATTTT | CASSFPRDTQSTDTQYF | . | TRBJ2-3 | . | 17 | TRBV7-2
TGTGCCAGCAGTGAATTTGGGGTAGCGCGGACAGATACGCAGTATTTT | CASSEFGVARTDTQYF | . | TRBJ2-3 | . | 16 | TRBV2
TGTGCCCCCCCAGGGCGGTCCCACGAGCAGTACTTC | CAPPGRSHEQYF | . | TRBJ2-7 | . | 12 | TRBV27
TGTGCCAGCAGCTTCTTCGCGGGAACTTCGGATACGCAGTATTTT | CASSFFAGTSDTQYF | . | TRBJ2-3 | . | 15 | TRBV11-2
TGTGCCAGCAGCGTAGCCGGGACTACAAAACCATTTGAGCAGTTCTTC | CASSVAGTTKPFEQFF | TRBD2 | TRBJ2-1 | . | 16 | TRBV9
TGTGCCAGCAGTAACATGGGTCTAGCTAACGATGAGCAGTTCTTC | CASSNMGLANDEQFF | . | TRBJ2-1 | . | 15 | TRBV6-5
TGTGCCAGCAGGGCCGGGACTAGGTTATTCAATGAGCAGTTCTTC | CASRAGTRLFNEQFF | TRBD2 | TRBJ2-1 | . | 15 | TRBV27
TGTGCCAGCAGGCCCTCGGATGAGCAGTTCTTC | CASRPSDEQFF | . | TRBJ2-1 | . | 11 | TRBV2
TGTGCCAGTAGCCTTGTACGGACAGCGAACACCGGGGAGCTGTTTTTT | CASSLVRTANTGELFF | . | TRBJ2-2 | once | 16 | TRBV19
TGCGCCAGCGGGGGACAGGGATACGCAGATACGCAGTATTTT | CASGGQGYADTQYF | TRBD1 | TRBJ2-3 | . | 14 | TRBV5-1
TGTGCCAGCAGTTACCGGGCGGGAATCAACTACGAGCAGTACTTC | CASSYRAGINYEQYF | . | TRBJ2-7 | . | 15 | TRBV6-2/TRBV6-3
TGTGCCAGCCAGGTAGACAGAACGGCCATGGACGAGCAGTACTTC | CASQVDRTAMDEQYF | . | TRBJ2-7 | . | 15 | TRBV5-5
TGTGCCAGCAGTTCGCCCGTACAGGGGGGGGATGGCTACACCTTC | CASSSPVQGGDGYTF | TRBD1 | TRBJ1-2 | . | 15 | TRBV28
TGTGCCAGCAGCCTTGGACAGGAAGCTGGCTACACCTTC | CASSLGQEAGYTF | TRBD1 | TRBJ1-2 | few | 13 | TRBV9
TGTGCCACCAGCAGATGGGCCGGCCTAGAAAAACTGTTTTTT | CATSRWAGLEKLFF | . | TRBJ1-4 | . | 14 | TRBV15
TGTGCCAGCAGCTTGGGGGCAGGGAGGACCTACGAGCAGTACTTC | CASSLGAGRTYEQYF | . | TRBJ2-7 | once | 15 | TRBV5-4
TGTGCCAGAAGCTTTTGGAGGACTGAAGCTTTCTTT | CARSFWRTEAFF | . | TRBJ1-1 | . | 12 | TRBV5-3
TGCGCCAGCAGCTTATCATCCAATGAGCAGTTCTTC | CASSLSSNEQFF | . | TRBJ2-1 | . | 12 | TRBV5-1
TGTGCCAGCAGTGAACTCCTAGCGGCTTCCTACGAGCAGTACTTC | CASSELLAASYEQYF | TRBD2 | TRBJ2-7 | . | 15 | TRBV6-1
TGCGCCAGCAGCGGGACTAGCCACCAAGAGACCCAGTACTTC | CASSGTSHQETQYF | TRBD2 | TRBJ2-5 | . | 14 | TRBV5-1
TGTGCCACCAGCAGAGAACGGGATTTTAGTTCACCCCTCCACTTT | CATSRERDFSSPLHF | . | TRBJ1-6 | few | 15 | TRBV15
TGTGCCAGTAGTACCCGGACACCCGTTAATCAGCCCCAGCATTTT | CASSTRTPVNQPQHF | . | TRBJ1-5 | . | 15 | TRBV19
TGTGCCAGCTCACCGGGGGCGGATTCTAACTATGGCTACACCTTC | CASSPGADSNYGYTF | . | TRBJ1-2 | . | 15 | TRBV18
TGTGCCAGCAGCTCAGGGGGCCTTTCCTACGAGCAGTACTTC | CASSSGGLSYEQYF | TRBD1 | TRBJ2-7 | few | 14 | TRBV7-9
TGTGCCAGCAAGACGACTAGACCGGTCGGGGAGCTGTTTTTT | CASKTTRPVGELFF | . | TRBJ2-2 | . | 14 | TRBV6-5
TGTGCCAGCAGCCAAGCCGGGACATCTTATGGCTACACCTTC | CASSQAGTSYGYTF | . | TRBJ1-2 | few | 14 | TRBV14